One and the same sample provided the 25 T cell receptor beta chains below, sequenced in a study of healthy donors' naive CD4 and CD8 T cells. Each TCR library used 400 to 600 ng of total RNA and a linear amplification protocol. In TCRdb, the reads were re-called with MiXCR into one record per CDR3 protein. The sample includes 200,000 or so distinct CDR3 sequences, 65% to 80% of them seen just once. Sequenced material: naive CD4+ and CD8+ T cells sorted from blood, pooled from several donors. Receptors were obtained from a pool of human donors in good health; the sample pools cells from several healthy donors.

This chain connects TRBV6-5 to TRBJ2-5; TRBD2 matches at 11 bases. CDR1 and CDR2 (germline): MNHEY, SVGAGI. The CDR3 is 16 amino acids. Unmatched junction bases numbered 5, after V lost 4 bases and J lost 1 base. CDR3 sequence (DNA): TGTGCCAGCAGTTTACTAGCGGGAGACTTCCAAGAGACCCAGTACTTC. Protein: CASSLLAGDFQETQYF.

V usage is TRBV5-1 and J usage is TRBJ2-3; possibly TRBD2 for D (6 bases). The CDR3 is 15 amino acids. CDR1 is SGHRS and CDR2 is YFSETQ in the germline V gene. V shed 0 bases and J shed 2 bases, with 10 bases lying between them. CDR3 in amino acids: CASSLGVAVTDTQYF. CDR3 bases: TGCGCCAGCAGCTTGGGAGTAGCGGTCACAGATACGCAGTATTTT.

This sequence joins TRBV13 and TRBJ1-2; D is ambiguous. The germline gives CDR1 PRHDT, CDR2 FYEKMQ (reference sequence). Trimming removed 1 base from V and 6 bases from J, with 9 bases in between. This CDR3 contains 13 residues. Written as DNA, the CDR3 is TGTGCCAGCAGCTTAGAAGGGTCCAATGGCTACACCTTC. Encoded protein: CASSLEGSNGYTF.

This clonotype was observed a handful of times. The genes are TRBV29-1 and TRBJ2-5; TRBD2 agrees at 9 bases. Trimming cost V 4 bases and J 1 base; bases outside gene matches: 7. The CDR3 contains 15 residues. CDR1 SQVTM and CDR2 ANQGSEA come from the germline V gene. CDR3 bases: TGCAGCGTTGGTAACGCGGGAGGGCTCCAAGAGACCCAGTACTTC. Protein sequence: CSVGNAGGLQETQYF.

The genes are TRBV6-5 and TRBJ1-1, with 8 bases matching TRBD1. The CDR3 consists of 12 residues. V trimming: 3 bases; J trimming: 10 bases; junction bases outside the gene matches: 4. The germline CDR1 and CDR2 sequences are MNHEY and SVGAGI. The CDR3 sequence is CASSYSTGGAFF. DNA for the CDR3: TGTGCCAGCAGTTATTCCACAGGGGGAGCTTTCTTT.

This clonotype was detected only a few times. The chain recombines TRBV5-6 with TRBJ1-2; D is unresolved. The V end was cut by 1 base, the J end by 8 bases, with 12 bases between. Germline V lookup: CDR1 SGHDT, CDR2 YYEEEE. The CDR3 contains 13 residues. CDR3: CASSLKGPMGYTF. The CDR3 bases are TGTGCCAGCAGCTTGAAGGGCCCGATGGGCTACACCTTC.

The sample holds a few counts of this clonotype. This rearrangement joins TRBV6-5 to TRBJ2-5, with D perhaps being TRBD1 or TRBD2 (5 bases each). Germline values: CDR1 MNHEY, CDR2 SVGAGI. The V end was cut by 0 bases, the J end by 5 bases, with 13 bases between. The length of the CDR3 is 15 residues. For the CDR3, the DNA is TGTGCCAGCAGTTACTCGTACCCGGGGCTGGAGACCCAGTACTTC. Its protein is CASSYSYPGLETQYF.

The chain combines TRBV19 with TRBJ2-7; maybe TRBD1 (6 bases). V gave up 2 bases and J gave up 1 base, with 18 bases separating them. CDR1 and CDR2 from the germline V gene are LNHDA and SQIVND (reference sequence). This CDR3 has 17 residues. CDR3 coding DNA: TGTGCCAGTAGTATAAAGGGCATTAGACAGGATTCCTACGAGCAGTACTTC. Protein sequence: CASSIKGIRQDSYEQYF.

This clonotype has a handful of counts. The chain has TRBV29-1 and TRBJ1-2; D remains ambiguous. Germline-derived CDR1 and CDR2 are SQVTM and ANQGSEA. Trimming pared 6 bases from V and 6 bases from J, leaving 23 bases between. The CDR3 loop spans 15 amino acids. The CDR3 DNA follows: TGCAGCGTGTCCCGATCGGGTCGTGGGTCAGATGGCTACACCTTC. Amino acid sequence: CSVSRSGRGSDGYTF.

The chain has TRBV27 and TRBJ2-1; D gene uncertain. CDR3 length: 13 amino acids. Germline V gene data show CDR1 as MNHEY and CDR2 as SMNVEV (reference sequence). V gave up 3 bases and J gave up 4 bases, with 7 bases separating them. The CDR3 reads CASSLPGYNEQFF. CDR3 coding DNA: TGTGCCAGCAGTTTGCCCGGTTACAATGAGCAGTTCTTC.

This clonotype was seen only a few times. The CDR3 region has the DNA TGCAGCGTGGCAAACCCGGCAGGCTATTTCGGAAACACCATATATTTT. Its protein is CSVANPAGYFGNTIYF. The chain uses TRBV29-1 and TRBJ1-3; D call uncertain. V was pared by 6 bases and J by 4 bases, with 22 bases between. Germline V lookup: CDR1 SQVTM, CDR2 ANQGSEA. This CDR3 has 16 amino acids. Filled out from reference TRBV29-1 and TRBJ1-3, the complete variable domain reads SAVISQKPSRDICQRGTSLTIQCQVDSQVTMMFWYRQQPGQSLTLIATANQGSEATYESGFVIDKFPISRPNLTFSTLTVSNMSPEDSSIYLCSVANPAGYFGNTIYFGEGSWLTVV.

J is TRBJ2-6 and V is TRBV24-1; possibly TRBD1 or TRBD2 for D (5 bases each). Germline values: CDR1 KGHDR, CDR2 SFDVKD. The CDR3 has 19 amino acids. Trimming removed 4 bases from V and 0 bases from J, with 18 bases in between. This CDR3 reads CATSEPPGRKSSGANVLTF. CDR3 nucleotides: TGTGCCACCAGTGAACCACCGGGACGAAAGAGCTCTGGGGCCAACGTCCTGACTTTC.

This chain links TRBV29-1 with TRBJ2-5; possibly TRBD2 for D (6 bases). The V end lost 6 bases, the J end lost 0 bases, and 11 bases lay between the germline ends. The CDR3 is 13 residues long. Germline assignment: CDR1 SQVTM and CDR2 ANQGSEA. CDR3 amino acids: CSVRRGYQETQYF. CDR3 sequence (DNA): TGCAGCGTCCGACGGGGGTACCAAGAGACCCAGTACTTC. The variable domain in full, completed from reference TRBV29-1 and TRBJ2-5, reads SAVISQKPSRDICQRGTSLTIQCQVDSQVTMMFWYRQQPGQSLTLIATANQGSEATYESGFVIDKFPISRPNLTFSTLTVSNMSPEDSSIYLCSVRRGYQETQYFGPGTRLLVL.

This sequence joins TRBV6-5 and TRBJ2-3, with D unresolved. Trimming took off 7 bases at V and 2 bases at J, with 16 bases between the two ends. Germline-derived CDR1 and CDR2 are MNHEY and SVGAGI. The CDR3 loop spans 15 amino acids. The CDR3 DNA reads as TGTGCCAGCAAGAGTCACAATTTCATCACAGATACGCAGTATTTT. This codes for CASKSHNFITDTQYF.

The V call is TRBV5-1, the J call TRBJ2-6; D remains unclear. V gave up 2 bases and J gave up 1 base, with 7 bases separating them. Germline V gene sequence: CDR1 SGHRS, CDR2 YFSETQ. CDR3 size: 15 residues. For the CDR3, the DNA is TGCGCCAGCAGCTTAGGGTCTTCTGGGGCCAACGTCCTGACTTTC. It is translated as CASSLGSSGANVLTF.

V is TRBV19 and J is TRBJ2-1; D gene uncertain. V lost 5 bases, J lost 0 bases, and 11 bases lay in between. The CDR3 is 15 amino acids. Germline CDR1 and CDR2: LNHDA and SQIVND (reference sequence). Here the CDR3 DNA reads TGTGCCAGTAGTGCGTTAAAGAGCTCCTACAATGAGCAGTTCTTC. It encodes CASSALKSSYNEQFF.

The chain has TRBV29-1 and TRBJ1-1, with D possibly TRBD1 on 5 matching bases. The CDR3 covers 11 residues. Germline V gene data show CDR1 as SQVTM and CDR2 as ANQGSEA. Between the trimmed V and J ends, which lost 4 bases and 8 bases, there was a span of 11 bases. The CDR3 is CSVVRDREAFF. The CDR3 DNA reads as TGCAGCGTTGTGCGGGACCGAGAAGCTTTCTTT.

This chain uses TRBV11-2 with TRBJ2-7; the D gene is possibly TRBD1 (6 bases). CDR1 is SGHAT and CDR2 is FQNNGV in the germline V gene. The CDR3 has 16 residues. V lost 0 bases, J lost 0 bases, and 12 bases lay in between. The CDR3, as DNA: TGTGCCAGCAGCTTAGATGATCTAGGGGGCTCCTACGAGCAGTACTTC. Protein sequence: CASSLDDLGGSYEQYF.

In DNA form, the CDR3 reads TGCAGTGCTCAGGGGGTAGTATTTGATACGCAGTATTTT. Its protein is CSAQGVVFDTQYF. The chain carries TRBV20-1 and TRBJ2-3, with 7 bases aligning to TRBD1. The germline V gene encodes CDR1 DFQATT and CDR2 SNEGSKA (reference sequence). The CDR3 runs to 13 residues. The junction had 8 bases not matched to a gene; V was cut back by 5 bases and J by 6 bases.

The V and J genes are TRBV18 and TRBJ2-7; D not certain. This CDR3 is 13 amino acids long. CDR1 and CDR2 from the germline V gene are KGHSH and LQKENI. Trimming took off 0 bases at V and 2 bases at J, with 5 bases between the two ends. The CDR3 region has the DNA TGTGCCAGCTCACCACCCGATGCCTACGAGCAGTACGTC. Translating gives CASSPPDAYEQYV.

J is TRBJ1-1 and V is TRBV29-1; D not certain. V lost 7 bases and J 3 bases, leaving 12 bases between the germline ends. This CDR3 has 12 amino acids. CDR1 is SQVTM, CDR2 ANQGSEA, per germline. Written as DNA, the CDR3 is TGCAGCGCCATAGCAGGATACACTGAAGCTTTCTTT. It is translated as CSAIAGYTEAFF.

J is TRBJ2-7 and V is TRBV5-6, with D perhaps TRBD2 (6 bases). CDR3 length equals 13 residues. The germline V and J ends were trimmed by 3 bases and 4 bases, with 11 bases remaining between them. The germline CDR1 and CDR2 sequences are SGHDT and YYEEEE. CDR3 DNA sequence: TGTGCCAGCAGCTCTCCGGGACTTTACGAGCAGTACTTC. Amino acid sequence: CASSSPGLYEQYF.

The genes are TRBV11-2 and TRBJ1-1; D ambiguous. Germline assignment: CDR1 SGHAT and CDR2 FQNNGV. CDR3 length: 14 amino acids. Between the trimmed V and J ends, which lost 3 bases and 5 bases, there was a span of 13 bases. CDR3 sequence reads: CASSFDFQSTEAFF. The CDR3, as DNA: TGTGCCAGCAGCTTCGACTTCCAATCAACTGAAGCTTTCTTT. Looking up the rest from reference TRBV11-2 and TRBJ1-1 gives the full variable domain: EAGVAQSPRYKIIEKRQSVAFWCNPISGHATLYWYQQILGQGPKLLIQFQNNGVVDDSQLPKDRFSAERLKGVDSTLKIQPAKLEDSAVYLCASSFDFQSTEAFFGQGTRLTVV.

The chain recombines TRBV29-1 with TRBJ1-2; 8 bases match TRBD1. With 7 bases clipped from V and 2 bases from J, the junction kept 6 bases outside the gene matches. CDR1 SQVTM and CDR2 ANQGSEA come from the germline V gene. The CDR3 runs to 13 residues. CDR3: CSGGQATNYGYTF. The DNA of the CDR3 is TGCAGCGGGGGACAGGCGACCAACTATGGCTACACCTTC. The whole variable domain, filled in from reference TRBV29-1 and TRBJ1-2, reads SAVISQKPSRDICQRGTSLTIQCQVDSQVTMMFWYRQQPGQSLTLIATANQGSEATYESGFVIDKFPISRPNLTFSTLTVSNMSPEDSSIYLCSGGQATNYGYTFGSGTRLTVV.

The chain uses TRBV7-9 and TRBJ2-1; 12 bases align to TRBD1. V was clipped by 5 bases and J by 0 bases; unmatched bases: 14. The CDR3 loop spans 20 amino acids. Germline V gene lookup returns CDR1 SEHNR and CDR2 FQNEAQ (reference sequence). The CDR3 nucleotides read TGTGCCAGCAGCATCTCTCCGGGACAGGGGGCCCCCCGCTCCTACAATGAGCAGTTCTTC. Residues: CASSISPGQGAPRSYNEQFF.